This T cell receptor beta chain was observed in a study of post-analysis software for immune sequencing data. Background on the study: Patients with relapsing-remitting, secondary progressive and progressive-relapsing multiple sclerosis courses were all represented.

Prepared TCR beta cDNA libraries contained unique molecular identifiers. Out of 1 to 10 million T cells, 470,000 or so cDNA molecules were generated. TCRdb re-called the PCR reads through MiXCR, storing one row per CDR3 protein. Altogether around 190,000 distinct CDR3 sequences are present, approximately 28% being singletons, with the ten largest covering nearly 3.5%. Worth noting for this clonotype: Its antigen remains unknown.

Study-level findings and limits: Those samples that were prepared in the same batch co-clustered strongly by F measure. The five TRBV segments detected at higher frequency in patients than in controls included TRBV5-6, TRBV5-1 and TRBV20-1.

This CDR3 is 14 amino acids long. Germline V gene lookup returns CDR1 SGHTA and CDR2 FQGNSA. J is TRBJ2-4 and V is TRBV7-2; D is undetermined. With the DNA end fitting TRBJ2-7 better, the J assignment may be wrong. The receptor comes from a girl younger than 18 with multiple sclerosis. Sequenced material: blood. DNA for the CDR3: TGTGCCAGCAGCTTTACACCAACAGCCTACGAGCAGTACTTC. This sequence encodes CASSFTPTAYEQYF.